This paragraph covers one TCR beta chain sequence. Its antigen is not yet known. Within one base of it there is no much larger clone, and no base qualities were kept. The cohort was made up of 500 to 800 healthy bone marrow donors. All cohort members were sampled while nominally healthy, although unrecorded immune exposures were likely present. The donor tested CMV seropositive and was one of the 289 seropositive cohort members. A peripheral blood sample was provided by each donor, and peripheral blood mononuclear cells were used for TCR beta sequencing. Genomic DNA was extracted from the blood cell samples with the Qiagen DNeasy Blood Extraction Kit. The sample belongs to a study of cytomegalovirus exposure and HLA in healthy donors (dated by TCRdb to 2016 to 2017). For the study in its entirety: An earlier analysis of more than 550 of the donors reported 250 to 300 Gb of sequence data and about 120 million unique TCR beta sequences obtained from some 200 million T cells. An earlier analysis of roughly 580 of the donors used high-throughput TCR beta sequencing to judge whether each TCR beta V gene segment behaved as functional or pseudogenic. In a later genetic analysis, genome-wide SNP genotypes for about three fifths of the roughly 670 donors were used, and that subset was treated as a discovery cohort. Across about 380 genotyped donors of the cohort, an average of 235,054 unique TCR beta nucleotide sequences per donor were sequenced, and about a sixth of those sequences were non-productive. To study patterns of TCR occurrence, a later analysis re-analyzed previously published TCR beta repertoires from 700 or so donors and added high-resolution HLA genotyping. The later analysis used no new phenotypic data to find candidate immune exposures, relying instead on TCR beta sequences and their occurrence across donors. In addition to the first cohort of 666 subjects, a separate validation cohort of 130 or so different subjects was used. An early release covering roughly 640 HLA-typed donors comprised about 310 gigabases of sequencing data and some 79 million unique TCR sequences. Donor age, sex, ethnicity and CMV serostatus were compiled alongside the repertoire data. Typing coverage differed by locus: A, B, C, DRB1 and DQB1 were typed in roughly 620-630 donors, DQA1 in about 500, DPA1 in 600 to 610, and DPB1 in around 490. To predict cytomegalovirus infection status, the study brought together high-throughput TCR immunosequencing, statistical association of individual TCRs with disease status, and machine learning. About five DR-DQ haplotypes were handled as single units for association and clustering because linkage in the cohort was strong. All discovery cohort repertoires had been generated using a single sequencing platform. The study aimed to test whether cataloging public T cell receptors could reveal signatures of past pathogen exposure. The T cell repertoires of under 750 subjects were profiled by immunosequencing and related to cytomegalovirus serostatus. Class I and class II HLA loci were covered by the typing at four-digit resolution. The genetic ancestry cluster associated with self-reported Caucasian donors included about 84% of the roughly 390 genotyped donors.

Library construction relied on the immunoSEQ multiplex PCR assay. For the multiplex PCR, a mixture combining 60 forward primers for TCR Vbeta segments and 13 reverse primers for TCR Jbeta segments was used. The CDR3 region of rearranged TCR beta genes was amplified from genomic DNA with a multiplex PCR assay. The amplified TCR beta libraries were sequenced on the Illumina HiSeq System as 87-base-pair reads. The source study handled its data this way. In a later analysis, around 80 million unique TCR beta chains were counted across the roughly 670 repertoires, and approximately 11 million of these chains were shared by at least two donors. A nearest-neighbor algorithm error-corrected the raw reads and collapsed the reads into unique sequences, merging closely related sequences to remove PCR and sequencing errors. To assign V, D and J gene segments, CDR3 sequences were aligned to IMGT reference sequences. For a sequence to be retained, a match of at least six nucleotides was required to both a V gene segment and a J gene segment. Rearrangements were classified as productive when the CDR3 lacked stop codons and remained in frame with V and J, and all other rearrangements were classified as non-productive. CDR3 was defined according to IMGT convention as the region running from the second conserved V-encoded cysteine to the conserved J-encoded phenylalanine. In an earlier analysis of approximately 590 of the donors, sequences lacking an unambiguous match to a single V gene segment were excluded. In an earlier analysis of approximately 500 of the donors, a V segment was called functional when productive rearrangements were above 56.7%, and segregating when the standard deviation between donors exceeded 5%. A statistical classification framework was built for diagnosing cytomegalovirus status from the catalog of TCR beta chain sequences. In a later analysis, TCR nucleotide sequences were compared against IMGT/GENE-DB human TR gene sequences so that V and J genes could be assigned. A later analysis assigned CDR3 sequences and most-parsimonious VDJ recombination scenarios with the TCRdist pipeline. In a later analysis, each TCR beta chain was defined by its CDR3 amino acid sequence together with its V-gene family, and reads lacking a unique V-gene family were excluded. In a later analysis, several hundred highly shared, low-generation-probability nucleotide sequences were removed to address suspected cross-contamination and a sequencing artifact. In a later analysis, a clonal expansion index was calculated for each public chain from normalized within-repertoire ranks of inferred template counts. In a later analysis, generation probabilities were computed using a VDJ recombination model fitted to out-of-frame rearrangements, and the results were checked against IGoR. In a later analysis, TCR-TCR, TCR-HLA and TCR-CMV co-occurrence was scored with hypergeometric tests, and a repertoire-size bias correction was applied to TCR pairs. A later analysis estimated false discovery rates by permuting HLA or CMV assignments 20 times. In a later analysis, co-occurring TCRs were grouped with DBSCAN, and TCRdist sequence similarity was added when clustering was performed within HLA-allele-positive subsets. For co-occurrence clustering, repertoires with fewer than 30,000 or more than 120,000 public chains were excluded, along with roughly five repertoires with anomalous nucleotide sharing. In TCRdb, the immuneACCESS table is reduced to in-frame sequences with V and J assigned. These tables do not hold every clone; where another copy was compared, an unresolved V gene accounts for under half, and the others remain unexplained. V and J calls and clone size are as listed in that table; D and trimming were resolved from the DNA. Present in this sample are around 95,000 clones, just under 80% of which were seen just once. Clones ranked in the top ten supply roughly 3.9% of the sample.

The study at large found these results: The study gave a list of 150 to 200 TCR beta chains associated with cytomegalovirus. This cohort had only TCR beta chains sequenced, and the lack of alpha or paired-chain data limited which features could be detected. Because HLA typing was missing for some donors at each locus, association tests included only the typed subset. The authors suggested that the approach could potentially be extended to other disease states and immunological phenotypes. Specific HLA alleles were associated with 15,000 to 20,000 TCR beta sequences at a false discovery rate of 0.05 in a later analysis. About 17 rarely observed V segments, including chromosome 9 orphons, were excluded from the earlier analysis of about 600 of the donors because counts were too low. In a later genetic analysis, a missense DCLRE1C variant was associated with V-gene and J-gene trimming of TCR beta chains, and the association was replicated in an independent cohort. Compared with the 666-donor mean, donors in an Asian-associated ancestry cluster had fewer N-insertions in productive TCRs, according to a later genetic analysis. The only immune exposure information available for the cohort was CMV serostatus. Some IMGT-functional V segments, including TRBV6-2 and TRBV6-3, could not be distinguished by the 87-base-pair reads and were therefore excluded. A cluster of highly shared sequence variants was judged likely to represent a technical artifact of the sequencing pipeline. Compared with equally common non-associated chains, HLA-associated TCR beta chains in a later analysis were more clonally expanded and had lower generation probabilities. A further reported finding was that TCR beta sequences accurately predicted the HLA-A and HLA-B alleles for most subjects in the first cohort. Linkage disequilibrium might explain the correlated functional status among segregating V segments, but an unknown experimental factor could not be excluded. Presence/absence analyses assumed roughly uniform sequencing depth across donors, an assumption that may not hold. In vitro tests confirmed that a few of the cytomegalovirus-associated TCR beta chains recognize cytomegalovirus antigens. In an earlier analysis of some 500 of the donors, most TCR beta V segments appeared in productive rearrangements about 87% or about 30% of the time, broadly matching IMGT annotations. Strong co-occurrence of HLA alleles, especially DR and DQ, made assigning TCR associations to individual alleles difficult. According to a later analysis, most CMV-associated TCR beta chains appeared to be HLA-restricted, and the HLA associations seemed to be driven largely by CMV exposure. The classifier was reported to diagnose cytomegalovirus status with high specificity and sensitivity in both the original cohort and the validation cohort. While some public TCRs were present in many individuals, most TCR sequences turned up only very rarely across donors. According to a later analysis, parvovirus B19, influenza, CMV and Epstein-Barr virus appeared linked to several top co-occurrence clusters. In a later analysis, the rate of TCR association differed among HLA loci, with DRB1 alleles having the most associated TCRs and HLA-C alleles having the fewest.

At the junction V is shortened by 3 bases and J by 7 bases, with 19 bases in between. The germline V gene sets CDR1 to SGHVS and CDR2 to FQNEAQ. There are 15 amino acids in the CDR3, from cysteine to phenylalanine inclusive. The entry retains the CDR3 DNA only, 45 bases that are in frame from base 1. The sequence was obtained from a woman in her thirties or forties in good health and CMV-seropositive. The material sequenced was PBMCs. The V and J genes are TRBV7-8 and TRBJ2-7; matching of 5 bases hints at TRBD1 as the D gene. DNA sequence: TGTGCCAGCAGCTTCTTAGCAGGGTTAGCAGGGGAGCAGTACTTC. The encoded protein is CASSFLAGLAGEQYF. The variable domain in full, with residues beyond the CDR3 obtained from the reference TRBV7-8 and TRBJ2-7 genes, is GAGVSQSPRYKVAKRGQDVALRCDPISGHVSLFWYQQALGQGPEFLTYFQNEAQLDKSGLPSDRFFAERPEGSVSTLKIQRTQQEDSAVYLCASSFLAGLAGEQYFGPGTRLTVT.